This T cell receptor (beta chain) was captured by sequencing in a study of T cell repertoires in cytomegalovirus infection. Looking at the study overall: Public TCR beta signatures provided an indication of both CMV infection and a matching HLA type. Study-wide results and limits: Clonotypes of TCR beta that were HLA-C-restricted and CMV-specific dominated the ex vivo response. CMV carriers having the relevant HLA were flagged by cumulative public TCR beta family frequency.

Of note for this clonotype: Its antigen is unidentified. A read error may explain this, as a much larger clone is one base away.

TCRdb re-analysed the reads in MiXCR, keeping a single row per CDR3 protein. This repertoire shows tens of thousands of distinct CDR3 sequences, around 3.4% found once; its top ten account for under 6%. Sequencing was done on a sample of PBMCs. The clonotype comes from a human donor in good health (CMV status not recorded). Some clones in this sample may be carry-over from other donors' samples.

The CDR3 sequence: CASSLGDRTGNTIYF. CDR3 coding DNA: TGTGCCAGCAGTTTAGGGGACAGGACTGGAAACACCATATATTTT. This rearrangement joins TRBV12-3 or TRBV12-4 to TRBJ1-3, with 8 nucleotides matching TRBD1. The V segment lost 1 base and the J segment 2 bases; nucleotides outside the gene matches: 1. The CDR3 runs to 15 residues.